This TCR beta chain was sequenced for a study of molecular identifiers for immune sequencing clone quantification. TCRdb ran MiXCR on the PCR reads and lists one entry per CDR3 protein. The sample yields 85,000 to 100,000 distinct CDR3 sequences, around 20% seen once. Sorted naive CD8 T cells were those defined as CD8+CD4-CCR7+CD45RA+. This clonotype was observed at least ten times. As yet, its antigen is unknown. General study results and limits: The share of molecules held by clones above 20 RNA copies was over 98% in effector cells and under 1% in naive cells.

The receptor was derived from a human donor in good health. Some libraries in this study had Jurkat cell RNA spiked in. Sequenced: naive CD8+ T cells from blood, with Jurkat cell RNA spiked in. Subset meaning: FACS-sorted CD8+CD4-CCR7+CD45RA+ naive T cells.

The CDR3 coding sequence is TGTGCCAGCAGCCAGCTACTAGCGGATAAAAACATTCAGTACTTC. Its protein is CASSQLLADKNIQYF. The chain has TRBV4-2 and TRBJ2-4; TRBD2 aligns across 8 bases. The J segment lost 4 bases and the V segment lost 3 bases, leaving 5 bases of the junction unmatched. From germline, CDR1 is LGHNA and CDR2 YNFKEQ. This CDR3 is built from 15 residues.